The T cell receptor beta chain under discussion was sequenced for a study of T cells expressing NK-cell markers. Overall study context: The eight sequenced donors comprised seven who were HCMV-seropositive and one who was seronegative.

TCRdb reprocessed the 5' RACE reads; each CDR3 protein has one entry and no DNA is given. The specimen's table records hundreds of thousands of distinct CDR3 sequences. Germline values: CDR1 SGHVS, CDR2 FQNEAQ. There are 19 residues in the CDR3. To note about this clonotype: Its antigen is undetermined.

Whole-study results and caveats: About 1.0-7.5% of CD8+ T cells in a handful of donors belonged to dominant NKG2C+ clonotypes. For several donors, these clonotypes were likewise the leading ones in the CD3+CD56-NKG2C+ fraction.

The specimen was blood T cells: a sorted CD56 or NKG2C T cell subset, CD4+ or CD8+ T cells, or bulk PBMC T cells (not recorded which). The TCR sequence derives from a woman aged 18 to 69 in good health. The genes are TRBV7-8 and TRBJ2-5; TCRdb designates TRBD2, a call that cannot be tested without DNA. CDR3 sequence reads: CASSLGGIGRRELRETQYF.